Reported below is one T cell receptor beta chain. The CDR3 loop spans 13 amino acids. Germline CDR1 reads SNHLY; CDR2 reads FYNNEI. V was trimmed by 10 bases and J by 7 bases, leaving 20 bases between them. The sample comes from a study of blood T cell repertoires in COVID-19. This table comes from immunoSEQ multiplex PCR, and its TCRdb copy is limited to in-frame clones, with some not included. The sample shows over 100,000 clones, approximately 86% of them seen only once. This clonotype originated in a man in his forties with acute or convalescent COVID-19. Material for sequencing was peripheral blood. The V gene is TRBV2, the J gene TRBJ2-7; no clear D. CDR3 coding DNA: TGTGCCACCAGAGAGGTTGGTCTTCGAGAGCAGTACTTC. Amino acid sequence: CATREVGLREQYF.